The 28 T cell receptor beta chains reported below all come from one sample, sequenced in a study of blood T cell repertoires in COVID-19. Using immunoSEQ multiplex PCR, the repertoire was profiled, and TCRdb retains in-frame clones only, with some absent. The sample lists 65,000 to 75,000 clones; 70% to 80% were seen once. Sequenced sample: peripheral blood. These receptors came from a human donor in a cohort sampled during active COVID-19.

This sequence joins TRBV19 and TRBJ2-5, with D perhaps TRBD2 (5 bases). The CDR3 extends over 13 amino acids. In germline, CDR1 is LNHDA, CDR2 SQIVND (reference sequence). V lost 5 bases and J 2 bases, leaving 9 bases between the germline ends. The CDR3 reads CASSPRVQETQYF. In nucleotides, the CDR3 is TGTGCCAGTAGTCCGAGGGTGCAAGAGACCCAGTACTTC. Variable domain in full (rest from reference TRBV19 and TRBJ2-5): DGGITQSPKYLFRKEGQNVTLSCEQNLNHDAMYWYRQDPGQGLRLIYYSQIVNDFQKGDIAEGYSVSREKKESFPLTVTSAQKNPTAFYLCASSPRVQETQYFGPGTRLLVL.

This clone was picked up one time. V and J are TRBV18 and TRBJ2-7; 7 bases are shared with TRBD1. The germline V gene encodes CDR1 KGHSH and CDR2 LQKENI. V shed 3 bases and J 3 bases; nucleotides not matched to a gene: 2. The CDR3 length is 13 residues. The CDR3 spells CASSPRQGYEQYF. The CDR3 DNA reads as TGTGCCAGCTCACCCCGACAGGGCTACGAGCAGTACTTC.

Judged by abundance, this clone is medium-sized (0.01 to 0.1%). V gene TRBV6-6 combines with J gene TRBJ2-7; the D is unclear. The germline V gene has CDR1 MNHNY and CDR2 SVGAGI (reference sequence). The CDR3 sequence is 11 residues long. V lost 6 bases and J 2 bases, leaving 5 bases between the germline ends. CDR3 in DNA: TGTGCCAGCAGGATAGCCTACGAGCAGTACTTC. This codes for CASRIAYEQYF.

The genes are TRBV20-1 and TRBJ2-3; D unclear. From germline, CDR1 is DFQATT and CDR2 SNEGSKA (reference sequence). Trimming pared 2 bases from V and 4 bases from J, leaving 4 bases between. There are 11 residues in the CDR3. Here the CDR3 reads CSARLSDTQYF. The CDR3 DNA follows: TGCAGTGCTAGACTGTCAGATACGCAGTATTTT.

This chain joins TRBV28 and TRBJ2-7; 15 bases map to TRBD2. The CDR3 extends over 17 amino acids. CDR1 is MDHEN, CDR2 SYDVKM, per germline. Germline trimming cut 6 bases from V and 3 bases from J; bases unmatched to any gene: 9. In DNA, the CDR3 is TGTGCCAGCAGCCTCCTACAGGGACTAGCGGGGGGCTACGAGCAGTACTTC. It translates to CASSLLQGLAGGYEQYF.

The chain is built from TRBV19 and TRBJ2-6; tentatively, D is TRBD2 (5 bases). The CDR3 sequence is 16 residues long. Trimming pared 5 bases from V and 3 bases from J, leaving 14 bases between. The V gene's germline CDR1 is LNHDA and CDR2 SQIVND (reference sequence). In DNA, the CDR3 is TGTGCCAGTAGTCCCGACCGAGGGAATGGGGCCAACGTCCTGACTTTC. Protein sequence: CASSPDRGNGANVLTF.

This chain links TRBV4-2 with TRBJ2-3; 13 nucleotides match TRBD2. The germline V gene has CDR1 LGHNA and CDR2 YNFKEQ. The trim removed 3 bases at V and 1 base at J, leaving 10 bases unmatched. This CDR3 has 19 residues. Here the CDR3 reads CASSQRRLAGGARTDTQYF. In DNA form, the CDR3 reads TGTGCCAGCAGCCAGAGGAGACTAGCGGGGGGTGCTCGCACAGATACGCAGTATTTT.

The genes are TRBV28 and TRBJ2-7; TRBD1 matches 8 bases. The CDR3 totals 14 residues. The trim removed 5 bases at V and 2 bases at J, leaving 5 bases unmatched. Per the germline V gene, CDR1 is MDHEN and CDR2 is SYDVKM. In nucleotides, the CDR3 is TGTGCCAGCAGTCCGGACAGGGCTACCTACGAGCAGTACTTC. It codes for CASSPDRATYEQYF.

V usage is TRBV4-2 and J usage is TRBJ2-1; 11 nucleotides agree with TRBD2. The germline CDR1 and CDR2 sequences are LGHNA and YNFKEQ. The junction had 4 bases not matched to a gene; V was cut back by 5 bases and J by 13 bases. This CDR3 comprises 12 residues. The CDR3 DNA reads TGTGCCAGCAGCTTGACTAGCGGGGATCAGTTCTTC. Protein sequence: CASSLTSGDQFF.

This clone appeared a single time. This chain links TRBV10-2 with TRBJ2-7; 11 positions match TRBD1. The CDR3 extends over 15 amino acids. In germline, CDR1 is WSHSY, CDR2 SAAADI. The V gene end was trimmed by 5 bases and the J gene end by 4 bases; junction bases not matched to a gene: 7. The CDR3 spells CASSPRTGGQYEQYF. The CDR3 region has the DNA TGCGCCAGCAGTCCTCGGACAGGGGGCCAGTACGAGCAGTACTTC.

V gene TRBV6-5 combines with J gene TRBJ2-7; TRBD1 aligns across 7 bases. After removal of 7 bases from V and 0 bases from J, the junction contained 6 bases not matched to a gene. Germline CDR1 and CDR2: MNHEY and SVGAGI. The CDR3 is 14 residues long. The CDR3 nucleotides are TGTGCCAGCAAACAGGGGCCAGGCTCCTACGAGCAGTACTTC. Its protein product is CASKQGPGSYEQYF.

This rearrangement joins TRBV11-1 to TRBJ2-1, with a possible D match to TRBD1 (5 bases). V was shortened by 5 bases and J by 1 base, with 12 bases between the two germline ends. The CDR3 is 15 amino acids. Germline V gene lookup returns CDR1 SGHAT and CDR2 FQDESV (reference sequence). CDR3 loop: CASSRDSQSYNEQFF. The CDR3 DNA follows: TGTGCCAGCAGCCGTGACAGTCAATCCTACAATGAGCAGTTCTTC. Combining the CDR3 with reference TRBV11-1 and TRBJ2-1 gives the whole variable domain EAEVAQSPRYKITEKSQAVAFWCDPISGHATLYWYRQILGQGPELLVQFQDESVVDDSQLPKDRFSAERLKGVDSTLKIQPAELGDSAMYLCASSRDSQSYNEQFFGPGTRLTVL.

This chain uses TRBV5-1 with TRBJ2-5, with 10 positions matching TRBD2. V shed 1 base and J 5 bases; nucleotides not matched to a gene: 8. Germline CDR1 SGHRS, CDR2 YFSETQ. The CDR3 has 16 amino acids. The CDR3 DNA is TGCGCCAGCAGCTTGAATCCAGCGGGGGGGATGGAGACCCAGTACTTC. Translating gives CASSLNPAGGMETQYF. Using reference TRBV5-1 and TRBJ2-5 for the parts outside the CDR3, the full variable domain is KAGVTQTPRYLIKTRGQQVTLSCSPISGHRSVSWYQQTPGQGLQFLFEYFSETQRNKGNFPGRFSGRQFSNSRSEMNVSTLELGDSALYLCASSLNPAGGMETQYFGPGTRLLVL.

This clone was detected a few times. V and J are TRBV6-5 and TRBJ2-7; D may be TRBD1 (5 bases). This CDR3 region has 14 residues. The V gene's germline CDR1 is MNHEY and CDR2 SVGAGI. V lost 2 bases and J 6 bases, leaving 14 bases between the germline ends. The CDR3: CASSYQGSVPEQYF. Written as DNA, the CDR3 is TGTGCCAGCAGTTACCAGGGTTCGGTACCCGAGCAGTACTTC.

The chain joins TRBV5-5 to TRBJ1-2, with 10 bases lining up with TRBD1. With 5 bases clipped from V and 7 bases from J, the junction kept 8 bases outside the gene matches. The CDR3 runs to 14 residues. Per the germline V gene, CDR1 is SGHKS and CDR2 is YYEKEE (reference sequence). The CDR3 spells CASREGGTGVGYTF. CDR3 coding DNA: TGTGCCAGCAGGGAGGGCGGGACAGGGGTTGGCTACACCTTC.

CDR3 region: CASSVGGLAGLADTQYF. CDR3 DNA: TGTGCCAGCAGCGTAGGGGGCCTAGCGGGTTTGGCAGATACGCAGTATTTT. The rearrangement links TRBV3-1 (or the pseudogene TRBV3-2) to TRBJ2-3, with a weak D call TRBD2 (8 bases). With 5 bases removed from V and 4 bases from J, the gap between germline ends came to 22 bases. The V gene's germline CDR1 is LGHDT and CDR2 YNNKEL (reference sequence). This CDR3 region has 17 residues.

This clone was detected only once. V gene TRBV6-5 combines with J gene TRBJ1-1; the D is unclear. V lost 6 bases and J lost 5, with 13 bases in between. This CDR3 is built from 13 residues. Germline lookup yields CDR1 MNHEY and CDR2 SVGAGI. The CDR3 reads CASRELRGTEAFF. In DNA, the CDR3 is TGTGCCAGCAGAGAGCTGCGAGGGACTGAAGCTTTCTTT.

V and J are TRBV5-8 and TRBJ2-5; D ambiguous. V was shortened by 1 base and J by 5 bases, with 6 bases between the two germline ends. The CDR3 runs to 12 residues. Germline CDR1 and CDR2: SGHTS and YDEGEE. The CDR3 DNA follows: TGTGCCAGCAGCTTGCTCTCTGAGACCCAGTACTTC. Its translation: CASSLLSETQYF. The complete variable domain, with remaining parts taken from reference TRBV5-8 and TRBJ2-5, reads EAGVTQSPTHLIKTRGQQATLRCSPISGHTSVYWYQQALGLGLQFLLWYDEGEERNRGNFPPRFSGRQFPNYSSELNVNALELEDSALYLCASSLLSETQYFGPGTRLLVL.

V and J are TRBV6-5 and TRBJ1-6, with no clear D. The CDR3 covers 15 residues. Germline loops: CDR1 MNHEY, CDR2 SVGAGI. V was trimmed by 3 bases and J by 3 bases, leaving 9 bases between them. CDR3 coding DNA: TGTGCCAGCAGTTATAACAGACACTATAATTCACCCCTCCACTTT. Amino acids: CASSYNRHYNSPLHF.

The genes are TRBV7-9 and TRBJ1-1; 7 nucleotides agree with TRBD1. V was pared by 4 bases and J by 4 bases, with 3 bases of the junction left unmatched. This CDR3 is built from 13 residues. The germline V gene has CDR1 SEHNR and CDR2 FQNEAQ (reference sequence). In nucleotides, the CDR3 is TGTGCCAGCAGCTCAAACAGGGGCACTGAAGCTTTCTTT. Its protein product is CASSSNRGTEAFF.

The chain couples TRBV30 to TRBJ2-5, with TRBD1 as a possible D gene (5 bases). Germline loops: CDR1 GTSNPN, CDR2 SVGIG (reference sequence). V was shortened by 4 bases and J by 2 bases, with 17 bases between the two germline ends. This CDR3 is built from 15 residues. The CDR3 sequence is CAWKAGQGTQETQYF. CDR3 nucleotide sequence: TGTGCCTGGAAGGCCGGACAAGGCACTCAAGAGACCCAGTACTTC.

This rearrangement joins TRBV4-3 to TRBJ2-3; 10 bases are shared with TRBD1. The J segment lost 9 bases and the V segment lost 4 bases, leaving 7 bases of the junction unmatched. In germline, CDR1 is LGHNA, CDR2 YSLEER. The CDR3 extends over 14 amino acids. CDR3 bases: TGCGCCAGCAGCCCCCTACCGGGACAGGGGACGCAGTATTTT. It translates to CASSPLPGQGTQYF.

The chain couples TRBV21-1 to TRBJ2-7; no DNA check was done on the table's D call, TRBD1. TRBV21-1 is annotated as a pseudogene. This CDR3 region has 16 residues. CDR3 residues: CASNRLADTFTYEQYF. As DNA, the CDR3 is TGTGCCAGCAACAGGCTGGCGGACACCTTTACCTACGAGCAGTACTTC.

The chain employs TRBV4-3 and TRBJ2-7, with 9 bases that match TRBD1. CDR3 length: 16 residues. V trimming: 2 bases; J trimming: 1 base; junction bases outside the gene matches: 6. Germline V gene lookup returns CDR1 LGHNA and CDR2 YSLEER. This chain's CDR3 is CASSQLRDRESYEQYF. Written as DNA, the CDR3 is TGCGCCAGCAGCCAATTACGGGACAGGGAATCCTACGAGCAGTACTTC.

This clone has a handful of counts. J is TRBJ1-1 and V is TRBV25-1; D is unclear. Between the trimmed V and J ends, which lost 2 bases and 3 bases, there was a span of 10 bases. The CDR3 length is 14 residues. Germline assignment: CDR1 MGHDK and CDR2 SYGVNS. The CDR3 DNA reads TGTGCCAGCAGTGAACTTACTCGGGACACTGAAGCTTTCTTT. Translating gives CASSELTRDTEAFF. Full variable domain (rest looked up from reference TRBV25-1 and TRBJ1-1): EADIYQTPRYLVIGTGKKITLECSQTMGHDKMYWYQQDPGMELHLIHYSYGVNSTEKGDLSSESTVSRIRTEHFPLTLESARPSHTSQYLCASSELTRDTEAFFGQGTRLTVV.

This clone occurred once. The chain combines TRBV6-5 with TRBJ2-7; the D gene is possibly TRBD1 (5 bases). V lost 2 bases to trimming and J lost 5 bases, with 10 bases between them. Germline values: CDR1 MNHEY, CDR2 SVGAGI. CDR3 length equals 13 residues. CDR3 sequence (DNA): TGTGCCAGCAGTTACAGGGGATCCAACGAGCAGTACTTC. Amino acid sequence: CASSYRGSNEQYF.

J is TRBJ2-7 and V is TRBV5-1; D possibly corresponds to TRBD1 (6 bases). The CDR3 totals 14 residues. Germline CDR1 is SGHRS and CDR2 is YFSETQ. V lost 0 bases, J lost 3 bases, and 10 bases lay in between. This CDR3 reads CASSLGPGVYEQYF. CDR3 nucleotide sequence: TGCGCCAGCAGCTTGGGCCCAGGGGTCTACGAGCAGTACTTC.

The rearrangement joins TRBV6-6 to TRBJ2-7; 10 bases fit TRBD1. Germline values: CDR1 MNHNY, CDR2 SVGAGI (reference sequence). V lost 6 bases and J lost 6; bases outside the gene matches: 8. The CDR3 spans 14 residues. CDR3 in DNA: TGTGCCAGCAGAAGTGGGACAGGGGCTTTCGAGCAGTACGTC. It translates to CASRSGTGAFEQYV.